This entry lists 7 T cell receptor beta chains sequenced from one sample in a study of shared clonotypes between healthy human individuals. The protocol was immunoSEQ multiplex PCR, while the TCRdb copy is restricted to in-frame clones and leaves out a portion. The top ten clones hold more than 0.45% of a sample with 800,000 to 1,200,000 clones, approximately 80% of them seen once. Sequences were obtained from memory CD4+ T cells from PBMCs. Sample subset: CD45RA-negative fraction. These receptors were collected from a young man in good health. Some clones in this sample may be carry-over from other donors' samples.

The chain uses TRBV6-1 and TRBJ1-5, with TRBD1 matching 9 bases. This CDR3 has 15 amino acids. V lost 10 bases to trimming and J lost 1 base; unmatched junction nucleotides: 8. The germline V gene encodes CDR1 MNHNS and CDR2 SASEGT. The CDR3 DNA sequence: TGTGCCACCACGGGGACAGGGAGCAGCAATCAGCCCCAGCATTTT. Protein sequence: CATTGTGSSNQPQHF.

The chain couples TRBV5-1 to TRBJ2-3; 9 bases fit TRBD2. This CDR3 region has 17 residues. V lost 0 bases, J lost 2 bases, and 7 bases stayed unmatched. The germline V gene has CDR1 SGHRS and CDR2 YFSETQ. DNA of the CDR3: TGCGCCAGCAGCTTGGCCGGGCTAGCGGGGTACACAGATACGCAGTATTTT. As protein: CASSLAGLAGYTDTQYF.

The rearrangement uses TRBV7-3 and TRBJ2-3; 7 nucleotides match TRBD2. The germline gives CDR1 SGHTA, CDR2 FQGTGA. V was clipped by 4 bases and J by 5 bases; unmatched bases: 6. This CDR3 region has 14 residues. DNA for the CDR3: TGTGCCAGCAGCTCCGGACTAGTTGGAGATACGCAGTATTTT. It specifies CASSSGLVGDTQYF.

This clone was counted only a few times. CDR3 sequence: CSVGRGYEQYF. The CDR3 bases are TGCAGCGTTGGAAGGGGCTACGAGCAGTACTTC. The chain carries TRBV29-1 and TRBJ2-5, with D maybe TRBD1 (5 bases). The J call may not be correct, given that the DNA end is closer to TRBJ2-7. The CDR3 totals 11 residues. Per the germline V gene, CDR1 is SQVTM and CDR2 is ANQGSEA.

To note about this clone: Distinct nucleotide sequences in the sample also encode this CDR3. V and J are TRBV28 and TRBJ2-2; a weak D match, TRBD1 (7 bases). This CDR3 comprises 13 residues. From germline, CDR1 is MDHEN and CDR2 SYDVKM. Trimming cost V 6 bases and J 6 bases, with 11 bases left between them. The CDR3 DNA follows: TGTGCCAGCAGCTCAGGGGGGCCCGGGGAGCTGTTTTTT. Amino acid sequence: CASSSGGPGELFF. Full variable domain (outside the CDR3, taken from reference TRBV28 and TRBJ2-2): DVKVTQSSRYLVKRTGEKVFLECVQDMDHENMFWYRQDPGLGLRLIYFSYDVKMKEKGDIPEGYSVSREKKERFSLILESASTNQTSMYLCASSSGGPGELFFGEGSRLTVL.

V gene TRBV7-8 combines with J gene TRBJ2-1; 9 bases map to TRBD2. The germline CDR1 and CDR2 sequences are SGHVS and FQNEAQ. V shed 1 base, J shed 4 bases, and the junction held 11 bases outside the gene matches. This CDR3 region has 18 residues. In nucleotides, the CDR3 is TGTGCCAGCAGCTTAGTGGGCGCCGGGACTAGCACATACAATGAGCAGTTCTTC. As protein: CASSLVGAGTSTYNEQFF.

This rearrangement joins TRBV6-5 to TRBJ2-6; D possibly corresponds to TRBD1 (5 bases). The germline V gene encodes CDR1 MNHEY and CDR2 SVGAGI. V shed 2 bases and J shed 2 bases, with 7 bases lying between them. The CDR3 is 15 residues long. CDR3 protein: CASSYKGTGANVLTF. CDR3 in DNA: TGTGCCAGCAGTTACAAGGGGACTGGGGCCAACGTCCTGACTTTC.